This T cell receptor (beta chain) was recovered during a study of graft-versus-host responses after intestinal transplantation. CDR3 length: 15 amino acids. Per germline, CDR1 LNHDA and CDR2 SQIVND (reference sequence). The V gene lost 1 base and the J gene lost 5 bases, with 15 bases spanning the gap. Intraepithelial and lamina propria lymphocytes were isolated from graft specimens. Sequencing was performed with immunoSEQ multiplex PCR; in TCRdb, only in-frame clones are kept and a portion is missing. The sample consists of approximately 19,000 clones, approximately 79% of them appearing once. The chain carries TRBV19 and TRBJ2-7; D is perhaps TRBD2 (5 bases). Here the sequenced sample was ileum tissue, taken about 20 days after intestinal transplant. This clonotype was sampled from a human patient who received an intestinal transplant, so some T cells may come from the graft donor. The CDR3 nucleotides read TGTGCCAGTAGTATAGTGTCGGCGGGCCTTGACGAGCAGTACTTC. Its protein is CASSIVSAGLDEQYF.